The entry that follows covers one T cell receptor (beta chain) sequence. This clone was counted at least ten times. It lacks a known antigen. No per-base quality is available; no much larger clone lies one base away. None of the patients had been given any treatment before thyroid surgery. Using T-cell receptor beta sequencing, the researchers looked back retrospectively at clinical samples from patients, gathered between the early 2010s and the late 2010s. Libraries came from PCR. Sequencing relied on an Illumina HiSeq 4000. The TCR beta-chain CDR3 region of each patient was profiled by high-throughput sequencing. As for the authors' bioinformatics: CDR3 differences across clinicopathological groups were used to build a classifier for discriminating distant-metastatic papillary thyroid cancer patients. Repertoire diversity was assessed with the Shannon index, and tumor-blood repertoire similarity with the Morisita-Horn index. The public reads were reanalyzed by TCRdb: fastp trimming at Q25, MiXCR alignment, in-frame beta chains only. TCRdb's processing, not the authors', yielded these V and J calls. In this sample the table shows roughly 70,000 clones, roughly 18% of which occur a single time. The top ten constitute 9.5% to 15% of the sample.

The data belong to a study of metastatic and nonmetastatic thyroid tumors (TCRdb year 2020). As for the study more broadly: For patients with malignant and with benign thyroid disease, the researchers compared repertoires between peripheral blood samples and tumor or nodule tissue samples. Broad study findings and their caveats: In both blood and tumor samples, TCR beta diversity was reported to be significantly higher in malignant tumors than in benign nodules.

V sheds 4 bases and J sheds 6 bases, leaving 6 bases between their ends. Sequences WSHSY (CDR1) and SAAADI (CDR2) are obtained from the germline V gene. From cysteine to phenylalanine, the CDR3 is 11 amino acids long. CDR3 DNA is the only sequence kept; it has 33 bases, read in frame from the first base. Sequenced material: blood. The receptor comes from a female donor with papillary thyroid cancer or a benign thyroid nodule (not recorded which). Some clones in this sample may be carry-over from other donors' samples. The V and J segments used are TRBV10-2 and TRBJ1-1; the D segment cannot be called with confidence. The CDR3 reads as follows: CASSGEAEAFF. The nucleotide sequence is given as TGCGCCAGCAGTGGAGAGGCTGAAGCTTTCTTT.